The 7 T cell receptor beta chains below all came from one sample that was sequenced in a study of blood T cell repertoires in COVID-19 (TCRdb year 2020). Libraries came from the immunoSEQ multiplex PCR assay. TCRdb mirrors the immuneACCESS table, restricted to in-frame sequences. Some clones are absent from its copies; in checked studies, under half trace to an unresolved V gene, and the reason for the others is unknown. The sample data list approximately 170,000 clones, and approximately 90% of these were observed just once. The leading ten clones occupy around 5.1% of the sample. Source material: peripheral blood. Every receptor here comes from a man aged 18 to 30 with COVID-19, enrolled during active disease.

The rearrangement links TRBV7-8 to TRBJ2-7; 9 nucleotides line up with TRBD2. Germline V CDR1 and CDR2: SGHVS, FQNEAQ. The V gene end was trimmed by 0 bases and the J gene end by 2 bases; junction bases not matched to a gene: 2. This CDR3 has 15 residues. CDR3 region: CASSLASGGPYEQYF. The CDR3 DNA sequence: TGTGCCAGCAGCTTAGCTAGCGGGGGCCCCTACGAGCAGTACTTC. Full variable domain (remainder filled in from reference TRBV7-8 and TRBJ2-7): GAGVSQSPRYKVAKRGQDVALRCDPISGHVSLFWYQQALGQGPEFLTYFQNEAQLDKSGLPSDRFFAERPEGSVSTLKIQRTQQEDSAVYLCASSLASGGPYEQYFGPGTRLTVT.

A single count supports this clone. This chain uses TRBV5-4 with TRBJ2-1; D call uncertain. The CDR3 is 12 residues long. V was clipped by 5 bases and J by 10 bases, with 13 bases between them. Germline V lookup: CDR1 SGHNT, CDR2 YYREEE (reference sequence). This CDR3 is CASRTAAQEQFF. The CDR3 region has the DNA TGTGCCAGCAGAACGGCAGCACAGGAGCAGTTCTTC.

The V gene is TRBV7-9, the J gene TRBJ1-2; D gene uncertain. This CDR3 spans 13 amino acids. Germline V gives CDR1 SEHNR, CDR2 FQNEAQ (reference sequence). Deletions cut 5 bases from V and 5 bases from J, with 12 bases between. Written as DNA, the CDR3 is TGTGCCAGCAGCGTAGAGGCGGGGTATGGCTACACCTTC. Residues: CASSVEAGYGYTF.

This chain joins TRBV19 and TRBJ1-5, with TRBD1 matching over 7 bases. Germline V gene lookup returns CDR1 LNHDA and CDR2 SQIVND (reference sequence). This CDR3 has 16 residues. The ends lost 1 base at V and 0 bases at J; junction bases unmatched: 3. The CDR3 nucleotides are TGTGCCAGTAGTATAGGGACAGGATCTAGCAATCAGCCCCAGCATTTT. Amino acids: CASSIGTGSSNQPQHF.

CDR3 amino acids: CASSLGRGAYTIYF. CDR3 coding DNA: TGTGCCAGCAGTTTGGGCAGGGGTGCGTACACCATATATTTT. The rearrangement links TRBV27 to TRBJ1-3; weak D call: TRBD1 (6 bases). The V end was cut by 3 bases, the J end by 8 bases, with 14 bases between. Per the germline V gene, CDR1 is MNHEY and CDR2 is SMNVEV (reference sequence). The CDR3 spans 14 residues.

This clone was seen once. The gene calls are TRBV4-2 and TRBJ2-6; D uncertain. The germline CDR1 and CDR2 sequences are LGHNA and YNFKEQ. Trimming shortened V by 0 bases and J by 0 bases, and 6 bases separated the two germline ends. The CDR3 consists of 16 residues. Written as DNA, the CDR3 is TGTGCCAGCAGCCAAGAAGAGGACTCTGGGGCCAACGTCCTGACTTTC. This encodes CASSQEEDSGANVLTF.

The rearrangement uses TRBV4-1 and TRBJ1-6; D is ambiguous. Trimming took 1 base from V and 10 from J, leaving 8 bases between them. The CDR3 is 13 amino acids. The germline CDR1 and CDR2 sequences are MGHRA and YSYEKL. The CDR3 region has the DNA TGCGCCAGCAGCCAAGGGCGGGAATCACCCCTCCACTTT. This translates into CASSQGRESPLHF.